The TCR beta chain described here comes from a study of read filtering for tumor transcriptome and immune sequencing. Study-level background: DNase treatment preceded whole-transcriptome library preparation.

This clonotype was seen at least ten times. There are 14 residues in the CDR3. From germline, CDR1 is MNHNS and CDR2 SASEGT. V was trimmed by 2 bases and J by 2 bases, leaving 10 bases between them. From approximately 400 ng of RNA, a library with molecular barcoded alpha/delta and beta/gamma adaptors was made. TCRdb re-called the reads with MiXCR, one entry per CDR3 protein. Of tens of thousands of distinct CDR3 sequences detected, roughly 21% appear once; the ten largest clones hold more than 9.5%. The chain carries TRBV6-1 and TRBJ2-7, with D unresolved. The TCR was taken from a donor at least 40 years old with multiple myeloma. Sequencing was done on a sample of a population of CD138-negative cells sorted from bone marrow. In nucleotides, the CDR3 is TGTGCCAGCAGTGAATGGTCAGCAACCTACGAGCAGTACTTC. Translation: CASSEWSATYEQYF.